This T cell receptor (beta chain) was captured in a study of T cells in Graves' hyperthyroidism and ophthalmopathy. General observations from the study: Median prediction lead before ophthalmopathy onset was 5 to 7 months with the model. Blood samples included most of the expanded thyroid clonotypes exceeding 0.001.

Stable Graves' hyperthyroidism meant no ophthalmopathy progression within 18 months. Not enrolled were patients with uncontrolled infection, other autoimmune disease, pregnancy or lactation. There were TCR beta CDR3 regions amplified from RNA transcripts. A first-round RT-PCR of the TCR CDR3 used the HTBI primer set. MiXCR was run by TCRdb on the multiplex PCR reads, yielding one entry per CDR3 protein. There are hundreds of thousands of distinct CDR3 sequences in the sample; 14% occur only once, and about a tenth lies in the top ten. In this sample, this clonotype turned up many times. What it binds is unknown. Germline CDR1 is MDHEN and CDR2 is SYDVKM. This CDR3 spans 16 amino acids. The ends lost 10 bases at V and 2 bases at J; junction bases unmatched: 15.

This receptor was taken from a young woman with Graves' hyperthyroidism. Sequenced sample: blood. The chain employs TRBV28 and TRBJ2-3; 7 bases align to TRBD2. In DNA form, the CDR3 reads TGTGCCACCAGCTCCCCAAGGCGGGAGATCACAGATACGCAGTATTTT. As protein: CATSSPRREITDTQYF. The variable domain in full, with the rest retrieved from reference TRBV28 and TRBJ2-3, is DVKVTQSSRYLVKRTGEKVFLECVQDMDHENMFWYRQDPGLGLRLIYFSYDVKMKEKGDIPEGYSVSREKKERFSLILESASTNQTSMYLCATSSPRREITDTQYFGPGTRLTVL.